Listed here are 17 T cell receptor beta chains from one sample, sequenced in a study of T-cell reconstitution after alpha-beta-depleted transplantation in children. Molecular barcoding with unique molecular identifiers was used for the TCRbeta library. MiXCR, applied by TCRdb to the PCR reads, yields one record per CDR3 protein. The sample contains about 980,000 distinct CDR3 sequences, roughly 31% of which appear only once. The input for sequencing was PBMCs, mostly from graft donor cells, taken 360 days after TCRalphabeta/CD19-depleted stem cell transplant. These receptor sequences come from a boy under three years old who had a stem cell transplant for SCID, so the T cells may come from the graft donor.

In its sample, this clonotype was seen a few times. The V call is TRBV15, the J call TRBJ2-5; 9 bases line up with TRBD2. The CDR3 runs to 16 residues. The germline V gene encodes CDR1 LNHNV and CDR2 YYDKDF (reference sequence). J lost 1 base, V lost 7 bases, and 10 bases had no gene match. CDR3 coding DNA: TGTGCCACCAAGGGGGCCGTAGCGGGGGCCCAAGAGACCCAGTACTTC. Its translation is CATKGAVAGAQETQYF.

The chain joins TRBV28 to TRBJ1-1; D remains unclear. V was trimmed by 6 bases and J by 6 bases, leaving 20 bases between them. The CDR3 extends over 15 amino acids. Per the germline V gene, CDR1 is MDHEN and CDR2 is SYDVKM. As DNA, the CDR3 is TGTGCCAGCAGATCCCCGGAAGGATTGAGAGCTGAAGCTTTCTTT. Protein sequence: CASRSPEGLRAEAFF.

The table lists this clonotype with a few counts. This chain links TRBV9 with TRBJ2-1, with D possibly TRBD1 on 6 matching bases. This CDR3 region has 16 residues. Germline V gene lookup returns CDR1 SGDLS and CDR2 YYNGEE. V was pared by 0 bases and J by 0 bases, with 10 bases between. The CDR3 region is CASSVVRGSSYNEQFF. In nucleotides, the CDR3 is TGTGCCAGCAGCGTAGTGAGGGGGAGCTCCTACAATGAGCAGTTCTTC. Full variable domain (remainder filled in from reference TRBV9 and TRBJ2-1): DSGVTQTPKHLITATGQRVTLRCSPRSGDLSVYWYQQSLDQGLQFLIQYYNGEERAKGNILERFSAQQFPDLHSELNLSSLELGDSALYFCASSVVRGSSYNEQFFGPGTRLTVL.

A few counts support this clonotype. The CDR3 loop reads CSAQPGLGNQETQYF. As DNA, the CDR3 is TGCAGTGCTCAACCGGGACTAGGGAACCAAGAGACCCAGTACTTC. This rearrangement joins TRBV20-1 to TRBJ2-5; 8 nucleotides match TRBD2. From germline, CDR1 is DFQATT and CDR2 SNEGSKA (reference sequence). V gave up 5 bases and J gave up 0 bases; unmatched junction bases: 8. The length of the CDR3 is 15 residues.

The table lists this clonotype with many counts. The chain employs TRBV28 and TRBJ2-1, with D tentatively TRBD1 (5 bases). Per the germline V gene, CDR1 is MDHEN and CDR2 is SYDVKM. CDR3 length equals 15 residues. V was clipped by 3 bases and J by 4 bases, with 13 bases between them. The CDR3 region has the DNA TGTGCCAGCAGTTTTCCCGCAGGGCGATACAATGAGCAGTTCTTC. Its protein product is CASSFPAGRYNEQFF.

V is TRBV11-2 and J is TRBJ1-1, with a weak D call TRBD1 (6 bases). The CDR3 contains 13 residues. The germline V and J ends were trimmed by 7 bases and 9 bases, with 18 bases remaining between them. Germline V gives CDR1 SGHAT, CDR2 FQNNGV. CDR3: CASNPSDQGQAFF. CDR3 in DNA: TGTGCCAGCAACCCCTCAGATCAGGGGCAAGCTTTCTTT.

The chain joins TRBV2 to TRBJ2-3, with 10 bases that match TRBD2. Trimming removed 5 bases from V and 2 bases from J; junction bases left unmatched: 1. The germline V gene has CDR1 SNHLY and CDR2 FYNNEI. The CDR3 has 14 amino acids. Written as DNA, the CDR3 is TGTGCCAGCAGTAGCGGGGGGGACACAGATACGCAGTATTTT. It yields the protein CASSSGGDTDTQYF.

J is TRBJ2-7 and V is TRBV5-1; 11 nucleotides align to TRBD1. Germline CDR1 and CDR2: SGHRS and YFSETQ. Germline trimming cut 4 bases from V and 6 bases from J; bases unmatched to any gene: 6. This CDR3 contains 14 residues. The CDR3 nucleotides read TGCGCCAGCAGCCCGAGGACAGGGGGCGTCGAGCAGTACTTC. Its translation is CASSPRTGGVEQYF. The whole variable domain, filled in from reference TRBV5-1 and TRBJ2-7, reads KAGVTQTPRYLIKTRGQQVTLSCSPISGHRSVSWYQQTPGQGLQFLFEYFSETQRNKGNFPGRFSGRQFSNSRSEMNVSTLELGDSALYLCASSPRTGGVEQYFGPGTRLTVT.

In DNA form, the CDR3 reads TGTGCCAGCAGTTTAATCGCGGGTTTCTCCTACGAGCAGTACTTC. Its protein is CASSLIAGFSYEQYF. This rearrangement joins TRBV12-3 or TRBV12-4 to TRBJ2-7, with D perhaps TRBD2 (5 bases). Trimming removed 2 bases from V and 0 bases from J, with 11 bases in between. The CDR3 extends over 15 amino acids.

The rearrangement joins TRBV4-1 to TRBJ2-1; 7 bases match TRBD2. V shed 1 base and J 3 bases; nucleotides not matched to a gene: 6. CDR3 length equals 16 residues. Germline CDR1 and CDR2: MGHRA and YSYEKL. CDR3 in DNA: TGCGCCAGCAGCCAAGTGCCGCGGGGGAACTACAATGAGCAGTTCTTC. It specifies CASSQVPRGNYNEQFF.

Notes on this clonotype: The junction does not match germline at one end; this may be a read error. The chain employs TRBV5-1 and TRBJ2-5, with D hard to call. The CDR3 has 12 amino acids. Germline CDR1 reads SGHRS; CDR2 reads YFSETQ. The CDR3 DNA sequence: TGTGCCAGCAGCTTAGAGGTAGAGACCCAGTACTTC. The encoded protein is CASSLEVETQYF.

This clonotype came up a few times. The V gene is TRBV7-9, the J gene TRBJ2-5; 7 bases map to TRBD2. V lost 4 bases, J lost 3 bases, and 8 bases stayed unmatched. Per the germline V gene, CDR1 is SEHNR and CDR2 is FQNEAQ (reference sequence). The CDR3 contains 15 residues. DNA for the CDR3: TGTGCCAGCAGCTCCAGGGCTAGCGGAAAAGAGACCCAGTACTTC. Encoded protein: CASSSRASGKETQYF.

This clonotype was seen a few times. This rearrangement joins TRBV11-2 to TRBJ2-1; D may correspond to TRBD1 or TRBD2 (5 bases each). The germline V gene encodes CDR1 SGHAT and CDR2 FQNNGV. This CDR3 comprises 15 residues. The V end was cut by 1 base, the J end by 4 bases, with 11 bases between. CDR3 nucleotide sequence: TGTGCCAGCAGCTTAGTCGGGGCGAGGTACAATGAGCAGTTCTTC. The encoded protein is CASSLVGARYNEQFF.

In this sample, this clonotype turned up a few times. V and J are TRBV27 and TRBJ2-7; no definite D call. Trimming took 4 bases from V and 2 from J, leaving 15 bases between them. This CDR3 contains 15 residues. Germline lookup yields CDR1 MNHEY and CDR2 SMNVEV (reference sequence). The CDR3 reads CASSSSKIPTYEQYF. The CDR3 coding sequence is TGTGCCAGCAGTTCGTCCAAGATCCCAACCTACGAGCAGTACTTC.

This chain uses TRBV12-3 or TRBV12-4 with TRBJ1-2; unclear D gene. The CDR3 loop spans 15 amino acids. V shed 2 bases and J shed 0 bases, with 10 bases lying between them. The CDR3 DNA reads TGTGCCAGCAGTTTATGGGCCGAGCCTAACTATGGCTACACCTTC. This codes for CASSLWAEPNYGYTF.

There are a few counts of this clonotype. J is TRBJ1-1 and V is TRBV4-1; 10 bases agree with TRBD1. CDR1 is MGHRA, CDR2 YSYEKL, per germline. V shed 1 base and J 10 bases; nucleotides not matched to a gene: 6. CDR3 size: 14 residues. CDR3 DNA sequence: TGCGCCAGCAGCCAAGTGGGGACAGGGGTTGGAGCTTTCTTT. It specifies CASSQVGTGVGAFF.

As regards this clonotype: One end of the junction fails to match germline, which may point to a read error. The chain carries TRBV27 and TRBJ2-7; D is unresolved. Germline V lookup: CDR1 MNHEY, CDR2 SMNVEV (reference sequence). This CDR3 spans 14 amino acids. The chain's CDR3 is CTSIPLGRSYEQYF. In DNA form, the CDR3 reads TGTACCAGCATTCCGCTCGGAAGGTCCTACGAGCAGTACTTC.